This T cell receptor beta chain was sequenced for a study of T cells in Graves' hyperthyroidism and ophthalmopathy. Study-level findings and limits: By a 13 V-J model, ophthalmopathy was set apart from stable hyperthyroidism.

This clonotype came up once. Its specificity is not known. The study based diagnoses on clinical symptoms, serum thyroxine and TRAb, thyroid ultrasound and orbital computed tomography. RNA transcripts yielded amplified TCR beta CDR3 regions. Researchers ran a first-round RT-PCR on the TCR CDR3 using the HTBI primer set. TCRdb called the multiplex PCR reads again in MiXCR, with one record for every CDR3 protein. The sample holds approximately 620,000 distinct CDR3 sequences, around 14% seen once. The germline gives CDR1 SGHRS, CDR2 YFSETQ. CDR3 length: 17 amino acids. J lost 0 bases, V lost 4 bases, and 11 bases had no gene match.

The V and J genes are TRBV5-1 and TRBJ2-7; 9 bases line up with TRBD2. Sequences were obtained from blood. The TCR originated in a woman aged 25 to 39 with Graves' hyperthyroidism that later progressed to Graves' ophthalmopathy. The CDR3 DNA follows: TGCGCCAGCAGCCGCCCCTCTAGCGGGGATAGCTCCTACGAGCAGTACTTC. Residues: CASSRPSSGDSSYEQYF.